This T cell receptor (beta chain) was obtained from a study of identical twins. This clonotype appeared a few times. This CDR3 region has 15 residues. Germline lookup yields CDR1 LGHNA and CDR2 YSLEER. The ends were cut back, 0 bases at V and 2 bases at J, with 11 bases in the middle. TCRdb redid the calling of the 5' RACE reads with MiXCR, one entry per CDR3 protein. The repertoire holds about 240,000 distinct CDR3 sequences, with roughly 13% as singletons. This sample was also put to use in a study of yellow fever vaccine responses in identical twins.

The chain couples TRBV4-3 to TRBJ2-7, with a possible D match to TRBD1 (6 bases). The TCR originated in a woman under 30 in good health. The sequenced sample was memory (CD45RO+) T cells sorted from blood. CDR3 DNA: TGCGCCAGCAGCCAAGATATCTCAGGGGCCTACGAGCAGTACTTC. It encodes CASSQDISGAYEQYF.